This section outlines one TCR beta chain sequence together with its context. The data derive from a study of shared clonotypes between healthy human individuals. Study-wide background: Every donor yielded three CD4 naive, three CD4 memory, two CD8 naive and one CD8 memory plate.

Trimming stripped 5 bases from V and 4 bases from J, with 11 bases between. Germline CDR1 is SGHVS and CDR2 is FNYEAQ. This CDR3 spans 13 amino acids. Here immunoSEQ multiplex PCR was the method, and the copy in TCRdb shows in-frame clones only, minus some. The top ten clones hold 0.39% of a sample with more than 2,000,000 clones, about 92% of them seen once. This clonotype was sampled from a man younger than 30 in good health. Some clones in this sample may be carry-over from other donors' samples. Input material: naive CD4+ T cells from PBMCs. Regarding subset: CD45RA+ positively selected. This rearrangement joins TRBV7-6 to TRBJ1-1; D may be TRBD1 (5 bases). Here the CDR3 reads CASSGRDGTEAFF. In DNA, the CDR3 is TGTGCCAGCAGCGGCCGGGACGGCACTGAAGCTTTCTTT.